This T cell receptor (beta chain) came from a study of CD8 T cells in ankylosing spondylitis. Turning to this clonotype: The antigen is undetermined.

TCRdb redid the calling of the 5' RACE reads with MiXCR, one entry per CDR3 protein. The table includes roughly 400,000 distinct CDR3 sequences, about a fifth detected once. Study results and caveats: Ankylosing spondylitis blood appeared to be characterized by a TCR beta motif of several highly homologous variants.

The source is a male donor with ankylosing spondylitis. The specimen sequenced was blood, either unsorted or a sorted T cell fraction (not recorded which).

Here the CDR3 DNA reads TGCAGTGCTACATCTAGCGCCGCAGATACGCAGTATTTT. The encoded protein is CSATSSAADTQYF. The rearrangement uses TRBV20-1 and TRBJ2-3; D might be TRBD2 (6 bases). The CDR3 runs 13 residues. CDR1 DFQATT and CDR2 SNEGSKA come from the germline V gene (reference sequence). Trimming cost V 4 bases and J 4 bases, with 12 bases left between them.